The 17 T cell receptor beta chains presented below share a single source sample, sequenced in a study of CD8 T cells in ankylosing spondylitis. TCRdb processed the 5' RACE reads anew with MiXCR; each CDR3 protein has one entry. The data contain about 240,000 distinct CDR3 sequences, more than 20% of them singletons. The sample taken for sequencing was blood, either unsorted or a sorted T cell fraction (not recorded which). Receptors originate from a male donor with ankylosing spondylitis or in good health (not recorded which).

This clonotype was observed many times. The rearrangement joins TRBV20-1 to TRBJ2-3; D is perhaps TRBD1 (5 bases). Germline CDR1 DFQATT, CDR2 SNEGSKA (reference sequence). The V gene lost 2 bases and the J gene lost 1 base, with 13 bases spanning the gap. CDR3 length: 15 residues. As DNA, the CDR3 is TGCAGTGCTAGATACGGACAAGGTGGCACAGATACGCAGTATTTT. The encoded protein is CSARYGQGGTDTQYF.

A few counts support this clonotype. The genes are TRBV6-5 and TRBJ1-2; 8 bases align to TRBD1. The CDR3 is 19 amino acids. The germline V gene has CDR1 MNHEY and CDR2 SVGAGI. The V segment lost 2 bases and the J segment 1 base; nucleotides outside the gene matches: 15. CDR3 loop: CASSYGPTGAGGFNYGYTF. The CDR3 DNA sequence: TGTGCCAGCAGTTACGGACCCACGGGCGCAGGGGGCTTTAACTATGGCTACACCTTC.

The chain has TRBV10-1 and TRBJ2-3; 11 nucleotides line up with TRBD1. V lost 6 bases to trimming and J lost 8 bases; unmatched junction nucleotides: 7. There are 14 residues in the CDR3. Germline CDR1 reads WNHNN; CDR2 reads SYGVQD (reference sequence). CDR3 sequence: CASSPDRGRGTQYF. Written as DNA, the CDR3 is TGCGCCAGCAGCCCGGACAGGGGGCGCGGTACGCAGTATTTT.

This clonotype turned up a few times. The J gene is TRBJ2-1, the V gene TRBV20-1; 7 bases fit TRBD2. CDR3 length equals 15 residues. From germline, CDR1 is DFQATT and CDR2 SNEGSKA (reference sequence). V lost 6 bases and J lost 7; bases outside the gene matches: 15. CDR3 DNA: TGCAGTGCGCGAAAAGGAGAGCGGGGAAATAATGAGCAGTTCTTC. It specifies CSARKGERGNNEQFF.

Turning to this clonotype: The conserved phenylalanine or tryptophan is not found at the CDR3 terminus, so this likely reflects a read error. This chain uses TRBV29-1 with TRBJ2-1; D ambiguous. The germline CDR1 and CDR2 sequences are SQVTM and ANQGSEA. The ends were cut back, 4 bases at V and 0 bases at J, with 4 bases in the middle. The CDR3 contains 12 residues. CDR3 loop: CSVATSYNEQFL. Written as DNA, the CDR3 is TGCAGCGTTGCCACCTCCTACAATGAGCAGTTCTTA.

This clonotype was picked up many times. This chain joins TRBV18 and TRBJ2-1; TRBD1 aligns across 7 bases. Unmatched junction bases numbered 13, after V lost 4 bases and J lost 7 bases. The CDR3 sequence is 16 residues long. The germline V gene has CDR1 KGHSH and CDR2 LQKENI. CDR3 loop: CASSRIPTGPLNEQFF. The DNA of the CDR3 is TGTGCCAGCTCACGAATTCCGACAGGGCCTTTGAATGAGCAGTTCTTC.

V and J are TRBV20-1 and TRBJ1-3; 7 bases are shared with TRBD1. From germline, CDR1 is DFQATT and CDR2 SNEGSKA (reference sequence). This CDR3 is 14 amino acids long. V dropped 5 bases and J dropped 2; count of bases not matched to a gene: 6. As DNA, the CDR3 is TGCAGTGCTCCGACAGGGACCACTGGAAACACCATATATTTT. This encodes CSAPTGTTGNTIYF.

This clonotype was recorded many times. The chain couples TRBV29-1 to TRBJ2-3; perhaps TRBD2 as D (6 bases). The germline V gene has CDR1 SQVTM and CDR2 ANQGSEA. The CDR3 has 16 amino acids. Trimming left V 4 bases short and J 2 bases short, with 19 bases between. In DNA form, the CDR3 reads TGCAGCGTTGGTCCGGGGGTCACGTCTGTCACAGATACGCAGTATTTT. Translating gives CSVGPGVTSVTDTQYF.

This clonotype was seen at least ten times. The chain has TRBV7-2 and TRBJ2-3, with 7 bases that match TRBD1. The V gene's germline CDR1 is SGHTA and CDR2 FQGNSA. The CDR3 loop spans 15 amino acids. Trimming at V came to 4 bases and at J to 5 bases, leaving 9 bases not matched to a gene. The CDR3: CASSSETGTGDTQYF. CDR3 coding DNA: TGTGCCAGCAGCTCCGAGACAGGGACCGGAGATACGCAGTATTTT. Combining the CDR3 with reference TRBV7-2 and TRBJ2-3 gives the whole variable domain GAGVSQSPSNKVTEKGKDVELRCDPISGHTALYWYRQSLGQGLEFLIYFQGNSAPDKSGLPSDRFSAERTGGSVSTLTIQRTQQEDSAVYLCASSSETGTGDTQYFGPGTRLTVL.

This clonotype was seen a single time. The V and J genes are TRBV4-2 and TRBJ2-2; perhaps TRBD2 as D (5 bases). The germline gives CDR1 LGHNA, CDR2 YNFKEQ. This CDR3 is 16 amino acids long. The V end lost 0 bases, the J end lost 5 bases, and 13 bases lay between the germline ends. The CDR3: CASSQDGLAPTGELFF. In nucleotides, the CDR3 is TGTGCCAGCAGCCAAGATGGGCTAGCTCCGACCGGGGAGCTGTTTTTT.

The chain joins TRBV7-9 to TRBJ2-3; D is unresolved. The CDR3 is made up of 15 amino acids. Looked up from germline, CDR1 is SEHNR and CDR2 is FQNEAQ (reference sequence). Trimming took 3 bases from V and 1 from J, leaving 11 bases between them. CDR3 DNA sequence: TGTGCCAGCAGCTTTATTACGGGTGGCACAGATACGCAGTATTTT. Translated, it gives CASSFITGGTDTQYF. Combining the CDR3 with reference TRBV7-9 and TRBJ2-3 gives the whole variable domain DTGVSQNPRHKITKRGQNVTFRCDPISEHNRLYWYRQTLGQGPEFLTYFQNEAQLEKSRLLSDRFSAERPKGSFSTLEIQRTEQGDSAMYLCASSFITGGTDTQYFGPGTRLTVL.

The J gene is TRBJ2-1, the V gene TRBV28; TRBD2 might be the D (6 bases). CDR3 length: 16 residues. CDR1 MDHEN and CDR2 SYDVKM come from the germline V gene. Trimming cost V 9 bases and J 1 base, with 19 bases left between them. CDR3 protein: CASGEVWQGSYNEQFF. CDR3 nucleotide sequence: TGTGCCAGTGGGGAGGTGTGGCAGGGTTCCTACAATGAGCAGTTCTTC.

V usage is TRBV5-5 and J usage is TRBJ2-1; 9 nucleotides line up with TRBD2. Germline V gene lookup returns CDR1 SGHKS and CDR2 YYEKEE (reference sequence). V was pared by 3 bases and J by 2 bases, with 6 bases of the junction left unmatched. The CDR3 extends over 16 amino acids. CDR3 coding DNA: TGTGCCAGCAGCTGGAACCTAGCGGGGACCTACAATGAGCAGTTCTTC. Encoded protein: CASSWNLAGTYNEQFF.

This sequence joins TRBV25-1 and TRBJ2-3; D not resolved. This CDR3 has 13 residues. The V end lost 7 bases, the J end lost 1 base, and 9 bases lay between the germline ends. CDR1 and CDR2 from the germline V gene are MGHDK and SYGVNS. In DNA, the CDR3 is TGTGCCAGCATGGGTCTAGGCACAGATACGCAGTATTTT. Protein product: CASMGLGTDTQYF.

The count of this clonotype is one. This rearrangement joins TRBV6-5 to TRBJ2-3; TRBD2 agrees at 10 bases. Germline V CDR1 and CDR2: MNHEY, SVGAGI. J was trimmed by 3 bases and V by 2 bases; bases with no gene match: 2. This CDR3 has 15 amino acids. This CDR3 is CASSYQGLATDTQYF. As DNA, the CDR3 is TGTGCCAGCAGTTACCAGGGACTAGCGACAGATACGCAGTATTTT.

The rearrangement links TRBV3-1 to TRBJ2-7; D tentatively reads TRBD1 or TRBD2 (5 bases each). Germline CDR1 and CDR2: LGHDT and YNNKEL (reference sequence). The V end was cut by 1 base, the J end by 4 bases, with 11 bases between. The CDR3 runs to 14 residues. Here the CDR3 DNA reads TGTGCCAGCAGCCAAGTCCGGGGCGCATACGAGCAGTACTTC. Encoded protein: CASSQVRGAYEQYF.

This clonotype was seen at least ten times. This chain joins TRBV6-1 and TRBJ1-1; 8 positions match TRBD1. The CDR3 totals 14 residues. The V segment lost 5 bases and the J segment 5 bases; nucleotides outside the gene matches: 7. From germline, CDR1 is MNHNS and CDR2 SASEGT. CDR3 in amino acids: CASSRPTGETEAFF. CDR3 DNA sequence: TGTGCCAGCAGTCGCCCGACAGGGGAGACTGAAGCTTTCTTT.